The present TCR beta chain was sequenced within a study of CD8 T cells in Susac syndrome. V lost 0 bases and J 6 bases, leaving 8 bases between the germline ends. Germline CDR1 reads DFQATT; CDR2 reads SNEGSKA (reference sequence). CDR3 length equals 12 residues. Reverse transcription of about 0.45 to 1 ug RNA was carried out with random hexamers. TCRdb redid the calling of the immunoSEQ multiplex PCR reads with MiXCR, one entry per CDR3 protein. The sample lists about 77,000 distinct CDR3 sequences; around 93% were seen once. Whole-study results and caveats: Clonal expansion was absent from the CD4+ T cell repertoires in Susac syndrome.

TEMRA cells were FACS-enriched, and CD8+ and CD4+ T cells were isolated negatively. About this clonotype: As yet, its antigen is unknown.

The receptor was isolated from a human donor with Susac syndrome. The specimen sequenced was CD4+ T cells from PBMCs. The gene calls are TRBV20-1 and TRBJ1-2, with D hard to call. CDR3 nucleotide sequence: TGCAGTGCTAGAGATCGAGACAATGGCTACACCTTC. Translating gives CSARDRDNGYTF.